The 25 T cell receptor beta chains in this list originate from one sample, sequenced in a study of T-cell reconstitution after alpha-beta-depleted transplantation in children. Unique molecular identifiers featured in how the TCRbeta library was prepared. MiXCR was run by TCRdb on the PCR reads, yielding one entry per CDR3 protein. The table shows approximately 520,000 distinct CDR3 sequences, with roughly an eighth occurring only once. The sample consisted of PBMCs, mostly from graft donor cells, taken 180 days after TCRalphabeta/CD19-depleted stem cell transplant. Receptor source: a female patient between 2 and 10 years old who had a stem cell transplant for aplastic anemia, so the T cells may come from the graft donor.

The chain has TRBV5-1 and TRBJ2-2; D not resolved. Per germline, CDR1 SGHRS and CDR2 YFSETQ. V was trimmed by 0 bases and J by 2 bases, leaving 11 bases between them. This CDR3 has 16 residues. DNA of the CDR3: TGCGCCAGCAGCTTGGCCGGGCAGGTCAACACCGGGGAGCTGTTTTTT. This translates into CASSLAGQVNTGELFF.

The V and J genes are TRBV12-3 or TRBV12-4 and TRBJ1-5, with D hard to call. This CDR3 is built from 14 residues. V was cut by 2 bases and J by 5 bases, with 10 bases left in between. CDR3 nucleotide sequence: TGTGCCAGCAGTTTATTACCAGACTATCAGCCCCAGCATTTT. This translates into CASSLLPDYQPQHF.

This rearrangement joins TRBV28 to TRBJ2-3, with TRBD2 matching over 8 bases. The V gene's germline CDR1 is MDHEN and CDR2 SYDVKM. V dropped 11 bases and J dropped 0; count of bases not matched to a gene: 13. The CDR3 is 16 amino acids. CDR3 sequence reads: CAVRRLAGLSTDTQYF. As DNA, the CDR3 is TGTGCCGTACGAAGGCTAGCGGGCCTGAGCACAGATACGCAGTATTTT.

The rearrangement links TRBV25-1 to TRBJ2-2, with TRBD1 as a possible D gene (5 bases). CDR1 is MGHDK, CDR2 SYGVNS, per germline. Trimming left V 3 bases short and J 3 bases short, with 14 bases between. This CDR3 region has 16 residues. Here the CDR3 reads CASSETKTAHTGELFF. The CDR3, as DNA: TGTGCCAGCAGTGAGACGAAGACAGCCCACACCGGGGAGCTGTTTTTT.

This clonotype was detected ten times or more. This sequence joins TRBV5-1 and TRBJ2-7, with 11 bases aligning to TRBD2. Germline CDR1 reads SGHRS; CDR2 reads YFSETQ. J was trimmed by 0 bases and V by 2 bases; bases with no gene match: 4. CDR3 length: 16 amino acids. The CDR3 DNA reads as TGCGCCAGCAGCTTTAGGACTAGCGGGTTCTCCTACGAGCAGTACTTC. Protein sequence: CASSFRTSGFSYEQYF.

This clonotype was counted a few times. J is TRBJ2-3 and V is TRBV11-2, with 11 bases identical to TRBD2. The trim removed 5 bases at V and 3 bases at J, leaving 10 bases unmatched. Germline values: CDR1 SGHAT, CDR2 FQNNGV. The CDR3 is 17 residues long. This CDR3 is CASSRLLAGGPTDTQYF. The CDR3 DNA is TGTGCCAGCAGCAGGCTGCTAGCGGGAGGACCAACAGATACGCAGTATTTT.

This clonotype was detected a few times. This chain links TRBV7-3 with TRBJ2-1; D assignment may be TRBD1 or TRBD2 (5 bases each). This CDR3 region has 15 residues. Germline CDR1 is SGHTA and CDR2 is FQGTGA. V was cut by 1 base and J by 4 bases, with 11 bases left in between. The DNA of the CDR3 is TGTGCCAGCAGCTTAAGGGGGATAACTTACAATGAGCAGTTCTTC. Translating gives CASSLRGITYNEQFF.

This clonotype appeared a few times. The chain links TRBV9 to TRBJ2-1; D is undetermined. Germline V CDR1 and CDR2: SGDLS, YYNGEE. Deletions cut 0 bases from V and 9 bases from J, with 16 bases between. CDR3 size: 15 residues. CDR3 amino acids: CASSVAPTMESEQFF. CDR3 coding DNA: TGTGCCAGCAGCGTAGCGCCTACCATGGAGAGTGAGCAGTTCTTC.

The chain joins TRBV28 to TRBJ1-1; D perhaps matches TRBD1 (5 bases). V dropped 8 bases and J dropped 4 bases, with 20 bases sitting between them. The germline V gene has CDR1 MDHEN and CDR2 SYDVKM. This CDR3 contains 15 residues. The CDR3 DNA reads TGTGCCAGCCTACTCCCAGGACGAAGGGGCACTGAAGCTTTCTTT. It codes for CASLLPGRRGTEAFF. The whole variable domain, filled in from reference TRBV28 and TRBJ1-1, reads DVKVTQSSRYLVKRTGEKVFLECVQDMDHENMFWYRQDPGLGLRLIYFSYDVKMKEKGDIPEGYSVSREKKERFSLILESASTNQTSMYLCASLLPGRRGTEAFFGQGTRLTVV.

The chain recombines TRBV28 with TRBJ1-1; no definite D call. Per germline, CDR1 MDHEN and CDR2 SYDVKM. This CDR3 contains 13 residues. The V gene lost 11 bases and the J gene lost 2 bases, with 15 bases spanning the gap. CDR3 in amino acids: CAVPVAENTEAFF. In nucleotides, the CDR3 is TGTGCCGTCCCCGTGGCTGAAAACACTGAAGCTTTCTTT.

J is TRBJ1-1 and V is TRBV18, with a tentative D call TRBD1 (6 bases). The V and J ends lost 3 bases and 4 bases respectively, with 12 bases between them. CDR1 and CDR2 (germline): KGHSH, LQKENI. CDR3 size: 14 residues. CDR3 DNA: TGTGCCAGCTCACCCACGATCAGGGGCACTGAAGCTTTCTTT. The encoded protein is CASSPTIRGTEAFF.

This clonotype was seen many times. The rearrangement links TRBV12-3 or TRBV12-4 to TRBJ2-7, with D perhaps TRBD1 or TRBD2 (5 bases each). The V gene lost 3 bases and the J gene lost 3 bases, with 12 bases spanning the gap. This CDR3 comprises 14 residues. This CDR3 is CASSFGGTDYEQYF. The CDR3 coding sequence is TGTGCCAGCAGTTTTGGGGGAACAGACTACGAGCAGTACTTC.

This clonotype was counted between two and nine times. This sequence joins TRBV20-1 and TRBJ1-5; no definite D call. The CDR3 totals 18 residues. Trimming left V 1 base short and J 0 bases short, with 19 bases between. Germline CDR1 DFQATT, CDR2 SNEGSKA (reference sequence). CDR3 DNA sequence: TGCAGTGCTAGAGTTTGGACCCTCTCCTCCTATAGCAATCAGCCCCAGCATTTT. Translated: CSARVWTLSSYSNQPQHF.

The chain recombines TRBV5-1 with TRBJ2-7, with 12 nucleotides matching TRBD2. Germline assignment: CDR1 SGHRS and CDR2 YFSETQ. V lost 3 bases and J lost 7; bases outside the gene matches: 8. There are 15 residues in the CDR3. CDR3 DNA sequence: TGCGCCAGCAGCTCTCTAGCGGGAGGGCCGGGTGAGCAGTACTTC. It translates to CASSSLAGGPGEQYF.

This chain connects TRBV12-3 or TRBV12-4 to TRBJ2-1, with 7 bases identical to TRBD1. The junction had 15 bases not matched to a gene; V was cut back by 5 bases and J by 5 bases. The CDR3 has 17 residues. This chain's CDR3 is CASSPSRMTGRNNEQFF. In nucleotides, the CDR3 is TGTGCCAGCAGTCCTAGTCGGATGACAGGGAGAAACAATGAGCAGTTCTTC.

This clonotype was seen just once. The CDR3 nucleotides read TGTGCCAGCAGATCACAGGGGGGGAGTCATCAGCCCCAGCATTTT. It yields the protein CASRSQGGSHQPQHF. The chain uses TRBV12-3 or TRBV12-4 and TRBJ1-5, with TRBD1 matching 8 bases. J was trimmed by 5 bases and V by 6 bases; bases with no gene match: 9. The CDR3 length is 15 residues.

The chain employs TRBV6-2 or TRBV6-3 and TRBJ2-1; D unresolved. V was cut by 8 bases and J by 4 bases, with 15 bases left in between. Per germline, CDR1 MNHEY and CDR2 SVGEGT. The CDR3 spans 14 residues. This CDR3 is CASARAGWYNEQFF. The CDR3 bases are TGTGCCAGCGCCCGGGCCGGGTGGTACAATGAGCAGTTCTTC.

This rearrangement joins TRBV6-2 or TRBV6-3 to TRBJ2-7, with D unresolved. Germline CDR1 is MNHEY and CDR2 is SVGEGT. The ends were cut back, 3 bases at V and 0 bases at J, with 21 bases in the middle. The CDR3 spans 18 residues. Here the CDR3 reads CASSYLKKDLQASYEQYF. The DNA for the CDR3 is TGTGCCAGCAGTTATCTGAAAAAAGACCTCCAGGCCTCCTACGAGCAGTACTTC.

This clonotype was picked up a small number of times. The V call is TRBV20-1, the J call TRBJ2-1; 11 nucleotides align to TRBD2. This CDR3 is 14 amino acids long. Germline V gene data show CDR1 as DFQATT and CDR2 as SNEGSKA (reference sequence). The ends lost 7 bases at V and 2 bases at J; junction bases unmatched: 4. The chain's CDR3 is CSGLAGRTYNEQFF. The CDR3 DNA reads TGCAGTGGACTAGCGGGAAGGACCTACAATGAGCAGTTCTTC.

This clonotype appeared many times. V usage is TRBV15 and J usage is TRBJ2-4; weak D call: TRBD1 (6 bases). Germline V gene lookup returns CDR1 LNHNV and CDR2 YYDKDF (reference sequence). CDR3 size: 13 residues. V lost 0 bases and J 12 bases, leaving 12 bases between the germline ends. The CDR3 nucleotides are TGTGCCACCAGCAGAGATAACAGGGTGGGTCAGTACTTC. It translates to CATSRDNRVGQYF.

The chain employs TRBV6-2 or TRBV6-3 and TRBJ2-1; 15 nucleotides agree with TRBD2. The J segment lost 15 bases and the V segment lost 6 bases, leaving 6 bases of the junction unmatched. Germline CDR1 MNHEY, CDR2 SVGEGT. This CDR3 region has 13 residues. CDR3 loop: CASSPGLAGGWFF. In DNA, the CDR3 is TGTGCCAGCAGCCCGGGACTAGCGGGAGGTTGGTTCTTC.

This chain links TRBV2 with TRBJ2-1; weak D call: TRBD2 (5 bases). V was shortened by 6 bases and J by 5 bases, with 14 bases between the two germline ends. Germline lookup yields CDR1 SNHLY and CDR2 FYNNEI. The CDR3 covers 14 residues. The CDR3: CASRWGEQNNEQFF. For the CDR3, the DNA is TGTGCCAGCAGGTGGGGAGAGCAGAACAATGAGCAGTTCTTC.

The chain combines TRBV29-1 with TRBJ2-1; weak D call: TRBD1 (7 bases). CDR3 length equals 16 residues. The V gene's germline CDR1 is SQVTM and CDR2 ANQGSEA. The V gene lost 7 bases and the J gene lost 6 bases, with 25 bases spanning the gap. The CDR3 DNA reads as TGCAGCGGAAAGGAGAGCGGGTGGGACAGCTTCAATGAGCAGTTCTTC. This codes for CSGKESGWDSFNEQFF.

This clonotype was observed a handful of times. This chain uses TRBV6-2 or TRBV6-3 with TRBJ2-7; no firm D call. The CDR3 runs to 14 residues. The V gene's germline CDR1 is MNHEY and CDR2 SVGEGT. V gave up 2 bases and J gave up 6 bases, with 14 bases separating them. The CDR3 DNA is TGTGCCAGCAGTTACGCCGAGTTGGGCTCCGAGCAGTACGTC. The encoded protein is CASSYAELGSEQYV.

This clonotype showed up just a few times. The V call is TRBV7-2, the J call TRBJ2-5, with a possible D match to TRBD2 (5 bases). This CDR3 is 16 amino acids long. Germline lookup yields CDR1 SGHTA and CDR2 FQGNSA. V was trimmed by 3 bases and J by 4 bases, leaving 18 bases between them. The DNA of the CDR3 is TGTGCCAGCAGCTTTGGCGGGCCCCGAAGGGTAGAGACCCAGTACTTC. Its translation: CASSFGGPRRVETQYF.